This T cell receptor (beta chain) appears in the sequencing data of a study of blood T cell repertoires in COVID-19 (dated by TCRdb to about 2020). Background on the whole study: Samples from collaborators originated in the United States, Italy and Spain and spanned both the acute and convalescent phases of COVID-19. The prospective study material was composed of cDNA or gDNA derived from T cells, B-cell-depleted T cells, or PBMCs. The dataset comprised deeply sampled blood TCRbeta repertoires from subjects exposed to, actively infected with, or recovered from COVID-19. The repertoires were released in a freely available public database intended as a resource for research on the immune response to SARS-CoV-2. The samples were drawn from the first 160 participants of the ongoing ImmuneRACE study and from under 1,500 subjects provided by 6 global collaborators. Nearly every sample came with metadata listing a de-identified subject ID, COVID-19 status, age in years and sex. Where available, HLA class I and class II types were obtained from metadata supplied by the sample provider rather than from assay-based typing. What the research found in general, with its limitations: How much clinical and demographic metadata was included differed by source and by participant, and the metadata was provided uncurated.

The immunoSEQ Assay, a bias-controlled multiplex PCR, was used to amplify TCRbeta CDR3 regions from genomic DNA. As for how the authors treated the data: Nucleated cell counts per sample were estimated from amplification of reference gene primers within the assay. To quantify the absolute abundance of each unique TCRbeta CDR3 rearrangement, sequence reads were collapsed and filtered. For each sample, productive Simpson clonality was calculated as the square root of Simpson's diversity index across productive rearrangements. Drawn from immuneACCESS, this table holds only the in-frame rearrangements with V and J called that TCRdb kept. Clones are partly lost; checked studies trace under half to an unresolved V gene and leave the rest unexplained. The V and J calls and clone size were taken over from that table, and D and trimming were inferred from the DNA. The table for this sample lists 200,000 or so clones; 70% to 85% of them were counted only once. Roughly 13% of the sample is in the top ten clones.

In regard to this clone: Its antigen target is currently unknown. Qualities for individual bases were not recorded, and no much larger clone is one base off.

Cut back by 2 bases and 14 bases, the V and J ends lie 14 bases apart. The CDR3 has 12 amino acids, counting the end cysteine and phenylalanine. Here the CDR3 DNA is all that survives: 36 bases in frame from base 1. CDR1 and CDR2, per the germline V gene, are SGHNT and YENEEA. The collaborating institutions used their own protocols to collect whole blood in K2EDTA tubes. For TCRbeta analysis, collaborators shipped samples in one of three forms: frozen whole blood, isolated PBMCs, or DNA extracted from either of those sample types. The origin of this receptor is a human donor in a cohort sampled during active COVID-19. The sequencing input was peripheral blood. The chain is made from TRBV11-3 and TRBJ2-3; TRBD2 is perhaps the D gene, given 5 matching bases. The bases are TGTGCCAGCAGCTTAAAGGGCGGGCCGCCGTATTTT. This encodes CASSLKGGPPYF.